The 4 T cell receptor beta chains listed next were all sequenced from one sample in a study of response to subunit inactivated influenza vaccine. From the RT-PCR reads, TCRdb called clonotypes with MiXCR, one entry per CDR3 protein. The sample gives hundreds of thousands of distinct CDR3 sequences, around a sixth of which show up once; roughly 11% is in the top ten. Specimen: PBMCs from blood, collected around 5 days after vaccination. All receptors derive from a man in his forties or fifties who received an inactivated influenza vaccine.

This clonotype was recorded a few times. The rearrangement uses TRBV20-1 and TRBJ1-1, with TRBD1 matching over 8 bases. V dropped 6 bases and J dropped 3; count of bases not matched to a gene: 9. The germline V gene has CDR1 DFQATT and CDR2 SNEGSKA (reference sequence). This CDR3 comprises 14 residues. CDR3 sequence: CSANRGSGHTEAFF. CDR3 bases: TGCAGTGCGAACAGGGGGAGCGGTCACACTGAAGCTTTCTTT.

The chain is built from TRBV5-1 and TRBJ1-1; D might be TRBD1 (5 bases). The CDR3 contains 15 residues. Germline loops: CDR1 SGHRS, CDR2 YFSETQ. V lost 3 bases and J lost 4, with 16 bases in between. In DNA form, the CDR3 reads TGCGCCAGCAGCTCAGGGCTAGAAGGAGGCACTGAAGCTTTCTTT. It codes for CASSSGLEGGTEAFF.

The chain recombines TRBV6-1 with TRBJ1-3, with D hard to call. The V end lost 2 bases, the J end lost 7 bases, and 9 bases lay between the germline ends. The CDR3 sequence is 13 residues long. Germline V gene sequence: CDR1 MNHNS, CDR2 SASEGT. CDR3 protein: CASSEHLVNTIYF. The CDR3 region has the DNA TGTGCCAGCAGTGAACATCTTGTTAACACCATATATTTT.

This clonotype was found a few times. V gene TRBV7-3 combines with J gene TRBJ2-2; unclear D gene. The CDR3 loop spans 16 amino acids. The germline V and J ends were trimmed by 1 base and 6 bases, with 15 bases remaining between them. The germline gives CDR1 SGHTA, CDR2 FQGTGA. CDR3 bases: TGTGCCAGCAGCTTAATCCGACATGGGAAACCCGGGGAGCTGTTTTTT. Translation gives CASSLIRHGKPGELFF.